Listed below are T cell receptor beta chains from one sample, sequenced in a study of blood T cell repertoires in COVID-19. Profiling relied on immunoSEQ multiplex PCR, and the TCRdb table lists in-frame clones only, not all of them. Of about 83,000 clones detected, roughly nine tenths appear once; the ten largest clones hold about 17%. Sequencing was performed on peripheral blood. The origin of the receptors is a woman of 80 years or more with active or convalescent COVID-19. Both conserved end residues are part of each CDR3. The D gene is left open where the match is weak. Clone size is stated in some rows and not others, as once, few, many or a class when expanded.

CASSPRGDSYGYTF TGTGCCAGCTCACCACGGGGGGACAGCTATGGCTACACCTTC TRBJ1-2 TRBV18 TRBD1 few
CAISAAGIAYEQYF TGTGCCATCAGTGCTGCGGGGATTGCCTACGAGCAGTACTTC TRBJ2-7 TRBV10-3 . .
CASSQTEYNSPLHF TGTGCCAGCTCACAGACAGAGTATAATTCACCCCTCCACTTT TRBJ1-6 TRBV18 . .
CASSPREDSHQPQHF TGCGCCAGCAGCCCTCGGGAGGACTCACATCAGCCCCAGCATTTT TRBJ1-5 TRBV4-1 . once
CASSLPGTGAYNEQFF TGTGCCAGCAGCTTACCCGGGACAGGGGCGTACAATGAGCAGTTCTTC TRBJ2-1 TRBV5-6 TRBD1 .
CASSSNRGTGELFF TGTGCCAGCTCATCTAACAGGGGGACCGGGGAGCTGTTTTTT TRBJ2-2 TRBV18 TRBD1 once
CASSFVLAGGNEQFF TGTGCCAGCAGTTTCGTGTTAGCGGGGGGGAATGAGCAGTTCTTC TRBJ2-1 TRBV28 TRBD2 .
CASSRQMDRGNEKLFF TGTGCCAGCTCACGCCAGATGGACAGGGGGAATGAAAAACTGTTTTTT TRBJ1-4 TRBV18 TRBD1 .
CASSLARLRDSQETQYF TGTGCCAGCAGTTTGGCCCGCCTCCGGGACAGCCAAGAGACCCAGTACTTC TRBJ2-5 TRBV28 TRBD1 .
CASRSMNTEAFF TGTGCCAGCAGGAGTATGAACACTGAAGCTTTCTTT TRBJ1-1 TRBV27 . .
CASSTRTGYEQYF TGTGCCAGCAGTACCCGGACAGGCTACGAGCAGTACTTC TRBJ2-7 TRBV12-3/TRBV12-4 TRBD1 .
CASTWTASSYNEQFF TGTGCCAGCACCTGGACAGCGAGCTCCTACAATGAGCAGTTCTTC TRBJ2-1 TRBV7-6 . .
CASSQFGPAGTEAFF TGCGCCAGCAGCCAATTTGGACCGGCGGGCACTGAAGCTTTCTTT TRBJ1-1 TRBV4-1 . .
CSASTLATNEKLFF TGCAGTGCTAGTACTCTTGCAACTAATGAAAAACTGTTTTTT TRBJ1-4 TRBV20-1 . .
CASSVQGTGELFF TGTGCCAGCAGCGTACAGGGAACCGGGGAGCTGTTTTTT TRBJ2-2 TRBV9 . .
CASSNTGTGANVLTF TGTGCCAGCAGCAACACAGGGACTGGGGCCAACGTCCTGACTTTC TRBJ2-6 TRBV5-8 . .
CASSVNSGPFNYGYTF TGCGCCAGCAGCGTGAACTCAGGCCCGTTTAACTATGGCTACACCTTC TRBJ1-2 TRBV5-1 . .
CASSDLDSYGYTF TGTGCCAGCAGCGACCTCGACAGCTATGGCTACACCTTC TRBJ1-2 TRBV28 . .
CASSYLSVFGELFF TGTGCCAGCAGTTACCTGAGTGTCTTCGGGGAGCTGTTTTTT TRBJ2-2 TRBV6-5 . .
CASSVTGMNTEAFF TGTGCCAGCAGCGTGACAGGGATGAACACTGAAGCTTTCTTT TRBJ1-1 TRBV9 TRBD1 .
CASSQDDKGIGNQPQHF TGCGCCAGCAGCCAAGACGATAAGGGGATAGGCAATCAGCCCCAGCATTTT TRBJ1-5 TRBV4-3 . .
CASSHPLTRGINQPQHF TGCGCCAGCAGCCATCCCCTAACACGGGGGATAAATCAGCCCCAGCATTTT TRBJ1-5 TRBV4-1 . once
CASSSSPSSSYEQYF . TRBJ2-7 TRBV6-5 . .
CGSGGTGELFF TGTGGGAGCGGCGGCACCGGGGAGCTGTTTTTT TRBJ2-2 TRBV28 . .
CASRLWSGAEEEQYF TGTGCCAGCAGACTTTGGAGCGGGGCGGAAGAAGAGCAGTACTTC TRBJ2-7 TRBV6-5 TRBD2 .
CASSPSGGAQADTQYF TGTGCCAGCAGCCCTAGCGGGGGGGCCCAGGCAGATACGCAGTATTTT TRBJ2-3 TRBV4-2 TRBD2 .
CASSRTGSETQYF TGTGCCAGCAGCCGGACAGGGAGTGAGACCCAGTACTTC TRBJ2-5 TRBV7-3 TRBD1 .
CASSSGADYNEQFF TGCGCCAGCAGCTCAGGGGCGGACTACAATGAGCAGTTCTTC TRBJ2-1 TRBV5-1 . .
CASSEYRGSAYEQYF TGTGCCAGCAGTGAATACAGGGGAAGTGCCTACGAGCAGTACTTC TRBJ2-7 TRBV6-1 TRBD1 .
CASSGLFLAGADEQFF TGTGCCAGCAGCGGCCTATTCCTAGCGGGGGCGGATGAGCAGTTCTTC TRBJ2-1 TRBV2 TRBD2 .
CASSIGAQKGAGQPQHF TGTGCCAGTAGTATAGGGGCCCAGAAGGGGGCAGGTCAGCCCCAGCATTTT TRBJ1-5 TRBV19 TRBD1 .
CASSLAQGYQPQHF TGTGCCAGCAGCTTAGCTCAGGGGTACCAGCCCCAGCATTTT TRBJ1-5 TRBV7-2 . .
CASSVGTAYYGYTF TGTGCCAGTAGTGTGGGGACAGCCTACTATGGCTACACCTTC TRBJ1-2 TRBV19 TRBD1 .
CASSQLSSETQYF TGCGCCAGCAGCCAACTTTCCAGTGAGACCCAGTACTTC TRBJ2-5 TRBV4-1 . .
CASSLAGISSGNTIYF TGCGCCAGCAGCTTGGCAGGGATCAGCTCTGGAAACACCATATATTTT TRBJ1-3 TRBV5-1 . .
CASRPGTSGSYEQYF TGTGCCAGCAGGCCCGGGACTAGCGGCTCCTACGAGCAGTACTTC TRBJ2-7 TRBV27 TRBD2 .
CASSSLTGTNSGNTIYF TGTGCCAGCTCATCCTTGACGGGTACTAACTCTGGAAACACCATATATTTT TRBJ1-3 TRBV18 . .
CASSPRQGGGYTF TGTGCCAGCAGCCCAAGACAGGGGGGTGGCTACACCTTC TRBJ1-2 TRBV7-2 TRBD1 .
CASSPRTDTQYF TGTGCCAGCAGTCCTCGCACAGATACGCAGTATTTT TRBJ2-3 TRBV27 . .
CASSSGQGESETQYF TGTGCCAGCAGCTCGGGACAGGGTGAGTCAGAGACCCAGTACTTC TRBJ2-5 TRBV7-3 TRBD1 .
CASSQRSVGTADSLDSGNTIYF TGCGCCAGCAGCCAGCGCTCAGTCGGGACAGCCGATTCCCTTGACTCTGGAAACACCATATATTTT TRBJ1-3 TRBV4-3 TRBD1 .
CASSPGGVYTEAFF TGTGCCAGCAGCCCTGGGGGGGTGTACACTGAAGCTTTCTTT TRBJ1-1 TRBV7-3 . .
CSAPHRSYNEQFF TGCAGCGCCCCACACCGCTCCTACAATGAGCAGTTCTTC TRBJ2-1 TRBV29-1 . .
CASSQAILRGSNTGELFF TGTGCCAGCAGCCAAGCTATTTTGCGGGGTTCGAACACCGGGGAGCTGTTTTTT TRBJ2-2 TRBV14 . .
CASIQGAMQGYEQYF TGTGCCAGCATCCAGGGGGCCATGCAGGGCTACGAGCAGTACTTC TRBJ2-7 TRBV28 TRBD1 few
CASTHSSVGEKLFF TGTGCCAGCACCCACAGCTCTGTTGGTGAAAAACTGTTTTTT TRBJ1-4 TRBV28 . .
CSATQGNIQYF TGCAGTGCTACCCAGGGGAACATTCAGTACTTC TRBJ2-4 TRBV20-1 . .
CASSQGSGGTEAFF TGTGCCAGCAGCCAAGGGTCAGGTGGAACTGAAGCTTTCTTT TRBJ1-1 TRBV3-1/TRBV3-2 . .
CASREVSEAFF TGTGCCAGTAGGGAGGTGTCGGAAGCTTTCTTT TRBJ1-1 TRBV19 . .